This TCR beta chain was obtained from a study of CD8 T cells in Susac syndrome. CD8+ and CD4+ blood T cells underwent TCR beta sequencing. CD8+ and CD4+ T cells were negatively isolated; TEMRA cells were FACS-enriched. The V end lost 7 bases, the J end lost 2 bases, and 21 bases lay between the germline ends. This CDR3 is built from 18 residues. Germline loops: CDR1 MDHEN, CDR2 SYDVKM. A quantity of about 0.5 to 1 ug RNA underwent reverse transcription using random hexamers. immunoSEQ multiplex PCR amplified TCR beta CDR3 across 54 Vbeta, 13 Jbeta. TCRdb re-analysed the immunoSEQ multiplex PCR reads in MiXCR, keeping a single row per CDR3 protein. The table shows 300,000 to 350,000 distinct CDR3 sequences, with around 92% occurring only once.

The gene calls are TRBV28 and TRBJ2-6; D may be TRBD2 (5 bases). The source is a human donor with multiple sclerosis. Sequencing input: CD4+ T cells from PBMCs. The DNA for the CDR3 is TGTGCCAGCACCCCCTCCACCCAGGACTCCCCTGGGGCCAACGTCCTGACTTTC. Encoded protein: CASTPSTQDSPGANVLTF.